The 18 T cell receptor beta chains reported below all come from one sample, sequenced in a study of beta chain features in type 1 diabetes. Study-level findings and limits: Patients with Type 1 diabetes showed moderately but significantly shorter TCRB CDR3s in all four CD4+ subsets.

The antigens these receptors bind are not known. Since all of the isolated RNA was reverse transcribed, expressed TCRB transcripts were what got sequenced. The method was immunoSEQ multiplex PCR; TCRdb's version includes in-frame clones alone and lacks a portion of them. The table records 150,000 to 200,000 clones, more than 60% of them present only once. The sequencing input was naive CD4+ T cells from blood. All receptors come from a man between 25 and 39 years old with type 1 diabetes.

The gene calls are TRBV20-1 and TRBJ2-3; weak D call: TRBD2 (5 bases). V lost 8 bases, J lost 11 bases, and 14 bases lay in between. The germline CDR1 and CDR2 sequences are DFQATT and SNEGSKA (reference sequence). The CDR3 consists of 10 residues. The CDR3 reads CSLARTMQYF. The CDR3 nucleotides read TGCAGTTTAGCGAGGACCATGCAGTATTTT.

The chain uses TRBV29-1 and TRBJ2-3, with 10 bases fitting TRBD1. This CDR3 is built from 16 residues. Germline assignment: CDR1 SQVTM and CDR2 ANQGSEA. After removal of 5 bases from V and 2 bases from J, the junction contained 10 bases not matched to a gene. Here the CDR3 DNA reads TGCAGCGTTCGGGGGACAGGGGCGCTCACCACAGATACGCAGTATTTT. Translated: CSVRGTGALTTDTQYF.

This chain links TRBV5-1 with TRBJ2-1; D unclear. Germline V gene lookup returns CDR1 SGHRS and CDR2 YFSETQ. The CDR3 totals 14 residues. V shed 0 bases and J shed 5 bases, with 9 bases lying between them. DNA of the CDR3: TGCGCCAGCAGCTTGGGGCAGGAACACAATGAGCAGTTCTTC. This encodes CASSLGQEHNEQFF.

The sample holds a few counts of this clone. The CDR3 reads CASSLQGGSPLHF. The DNA for the CDR3 is TGCGCCAGCAGCTTACAGGGAGGATCACCCCTCCACTTT. The chain uses TRBV5-1 and TRBJ1-6; TRBD1 is a possible D gene (6 bases). V lost 2 bases and J 10 bases, leaving 10 bases between the germline ends. Germline CDR1 is SGHRS and CDR2 is YFSETQ. The CDR3 runs 13 residues.

The chain recombines TRBV25-1 with TRBJ2-5; TRBD1 is a possible D gene (5 bases). Trimming removed 6 bases from V and 5 bases from J, with 16 bases in between. The germline gives CDR1 MGHDK, CDR2 SYGVNS. This CDR3 has 14 residues. The CDR3 nucleotides are TGTGCCAGCAGACTACCAGGGTTTCGCGAGACCCAGTACTTC. Protein product: CASRLPGFRETQYF.

Remarks on this clone: Other DNA sequences of this sample code for an identical CDR3. V gene TRBV4-3 combines with J gene TRBJ1-2; D unclear. This CDR3 is built from 15 residues. Trimming removed 0 bases from V and 0 bases from J, with 8 bases in between. Germline CDR1 LGHNA, CDR2 YSLEER. The DNA for the CDR3 is TGCGCCAGCAGCCAAGATCCAGGCGCTAACTATGGCTACACCTTC. Its protein product is CASSQDPGANYGYTF.

This sequence joins TRBV5-4 and TRBJ2-3, with 9 bases aligning to TRBD1. Trimming at V came to 0 bases and at J to 5 bases, leaving 7 bases not matched to a gene. CDR1 is SGHNT and CDR2 is YYREEE in the germline V gene (reference sequence). CDR3 length equals 16 residues. The CDR3 DNA reads TGTGCCAGCAGCTTGGACCTACAGGGGGCGCGAGATACGCAGTATTTT. It specifies CASSLDLQGARDTQYF.

The sample holds one count of this clone. The chain combines TRBV6-5 with TRBJ2-5; the D gene is possibly TRBD2 (5 bases). This CDR3 comprises 16 residues. Germline V CDR1 and CDR2: MNHEY, SVGAGI. The germline V and J ends were trimmed by 0 bases and 0 bases, with 11 bases remaining between them. CDR3 DNA sequence: TGTGCCAGCAGTTACTCGGAGTCGGGAAACCAAGAGACCCAGTACTTC. This encodes CASSYSESGNQETQYF.

This chain links TRBV30 with TRBJ1-6; D may be TRBD1 (5 bases). V shed 0 bases and J shed 6 bases, with 9 bases lying between them. Germline CDR1 GTSNPN, CDR2 SVGIG (reference sequence). This CDR3 has 14 residues. The CDR3 coding sequence is TGTGCCTGGAGTGTAACAGGAGCTAATTCACCCCTCCACTTT. This gives the protein CAWSVTGANSPLHF.

The V and J genes are TRBV18 and TRBJ2-3, with D unresolved. Trimming took off 0 bases at V and 1 base at J, with 5 bases between the two ends. This CDR3 contains 14 residues. Germline V gene sequence: CDR1 KGHSH, CDR2 LQKENI. The CDR3 loop reads CASSPPKGTDTQYF. In nucleotides, the CDR3 is TGTGCCAGCTCACCACCGAAGGGCACAGATACGCAGTATTTT.

Only a few counts were recorded for this clone. The J gene is TRBJ1-1, the V gene TRBV29-1, with D maybe TRBD1 (5 bases). The CDR3 is made up of 13 amino acids. CDR1 and CDR2 from the germline V gene are SQVTM and ANQGSEA. The V gene lost 4 bases and the J gene lost 3 bases, with 12 bases spanning the gap. CDR3 protein: CSVGETEYTEAFF. CDR3 in DNA: TGCAGCGTTGGGGAGACAGAATACACTGAAGCTTTCTTT.

The chain links TRBV11-2 to TRBJ1-1; no reliable D call. In germline, CDR1 is SGHAT, CDR2 FQNNGV. The CDR3 is 14 amino acids. V was trimmed by 2 bases and J by 3 bases, leaving 10 bases between them. DNA of the CDR3: TGTGCCAGCAGCTTAAGCGACGGCCACACTGAAGCTTTCTTT. It translates to CASSLSDGHTEAFF.

The DNA of the CDR3 is TGCAGCGTTGAAAAACCATCGAACACTGAAGCTTTCTTT. Protein sequence: CSVEKPSNTEAFF. The chain carries TRBV29-1 and TRBJ1-1; no firm D call. V lost 2 bases to trimming and J lost 1 base, with 8 bases between them. Germline CDR1 and CDR2: SQVTM and ANQGSEA. This CDR3 has 13 amino acids.

This chain joins TRBV2 and TRBJ2-6, with D uncertain. Germline CDR1 SNHLY, CDR2 FYNNEI. Trimming cost V 2 bases and J 2 bases, with 13 bases left between them. This CDR3 is built from 17 residues. CDR3 protein: CASSESGTRTGANVLTF. The DNA for the CDR3 is TGTGCCAGCAGTGAAAGTGGTACACGGACTGGGGCCAACGTCCTGACTTTC. Filled out from reference TRBV2 and TRBJ2-6, the complete variable domain reads EPEVTQTPSHQVTQMGQEVILRCVPISNHLYFYWYRQILGQKVEFLVSFYNNEISEKSEIFDDQFSVERPDGSNFTLKIRSTKLEDSAMYFCASSESGTRTGANVLTFGAGSRLTVL.

This clone was counted only a few times. The chain joins TRBV29-1 to TRBJ2-1; tentatively, D is TRBD2 (5 bases). The germline V gene encodes CDR1 SQVTM and CDR2 ANQGSEA. Trimming stripped 0 bases from V and 13 bases from J, with 13 bases between. There are 12 residues in the CDR3. CDR3 amino acids: CSVEEWRSHQFF. Here the CDR3 DNA reads TGCAGCGTTGAAGAGTGGAGGAGCCACCAGTTCTTC.

The gene calls are TRBV28 and TRBJ2-7; 8 nucleotides align to TRBD1. The germline gives CDR1 MDHEN, CDR2 SYDVKM. The V gene end was trimmed by 8 bases and the J gene end by 0 bases; junction bases not matched to a gene: 3. The CDR3 has 13 amino acids. The CDR3: CASGTGSSYEQYF. DNA for the CDR3: TGTGCCAGCGGGACAGGTTCCTCCTACGAGCAGTACTTC.

This clone was recorded a few times. The rearrangement uses TRBV14 and TRBJ1-2; D is perhaps TRBD1 (6 bases). Trimming stripped 3 bases from V and 6 bases from J, with 11 bases between. There are 13 residues in the CDR3. Germline V CDR1 and CDR2: SGHDN, FVKESK. CDR3 DNA sequence: TGTGCCAGCAGCCAGCGCAGGGGCCATGGCTACACCTTC. Its protein product is CASSQRRGHGYTF.

This sequence joins TRBV18 and TRBJ1-1; D might be TRBD1 (5 bases). Trimming cost V 6 bases and J 2 bases, with 10 bases left between them. Germline V gene data show CDR1 as KGHSH and CDR2 as LQKENI. The CDR3 runs to 13 residues. CDR3 nucleotides: TGTGCCAGCTCCAGGGAAGGAAACACTGAAGCTTTCTTT. This gives the protein CASSREGNTEAFF.